This TCR beta chain came from a study of blood T cell repertoires in COVID-19 (dated by TCRdb to 2020 to 2021). Regarding the research as a whole: The collaborator samples originated in the United States, Italy and Spain and spanned the acute and convalescent phases of COVID-19. Sample metadata almost always included a de-identified subject ID, COVID-19 status, age in years and sex. The repertoires were released in a freely available public database meant as a resource for research on the immune response to SARS-CoV-2. Subjects who had been exposed to COVID-19, were actively infected with it, or had recovered from it provided the deeply sampled blood TCRbeta repertoires that made up the dataset. The samples were drawn from the first 160 participants of the ongoing ImmuneRACE study and from under 1,500 subjects provided by 6 global collaborators. The prospective study material was composed of cDNA or gDNA derived from T cells, B-cell-depleted T cells, or PBMCs. HLA class I and class II types, where available, came from metadata supplied by the sample provider rather than from assay-based typing.

The collaborating institutions used their own protocols to collect whole blood in K2EDTA tubes. Collaborator samples were shipped for TCRbeta analysis as frozen whole blood, isolated PBMCs, or DNA extracted from either sample type. Overall results and qualifications from the work: The quantity of clinical and demographic metadata differed by source and by participant and was supplied without curation.

Points on this clone: The antigen it binds to is not known. Base quality data are lacking; no much larger clone is found one base away.

TCRbeta CDR3 regions were amplified from genomic DNA using the immunoSEQ Assay, a bias-controlled multiplex PCR. Processing in the source paper ran as follows. Nucleated cell counts per sample were estimated from amplification of reference gene primers within the assay. To quantify the absolute abundance of each unique TCRbeta CDR3 rearrangement, sequence reads were collapsed and filtered. For each sample, productive Simpson clonality was calculated by taking the square root of Simpson's diversity index across productive rearrangements. This immuneACCESS table, as held by TCRdb, lists in-frame sequences with V and J called but not all clones. Of the missing ones, under half trace to an unresolved V gene in checked studies; the others have no known cause. That table furnishes V, J and clone size, whereas the DNA furnished D and trimming. In this sample the table shows about 17,000 clones, 65% to 90% of which occur a single time. Clones ranked in the top ten supply 16% of the sample.

The cysteine opens and the phenylalanine closes a CDR3 of 15 amino acids. CDR3 DNA only is kept here, 45 bases in frame from base 1. From the germline V gene (reference sequence), CDR1 is MNHEY and CDR2 is SMNVEV. Unmatched junction bases come to 7, with V trimmed by 7 bases and J by 1 base. The sequencing input was peripheral blood. The V gene is TRBV27 and the J gene is TRBJ2-1, and TRBD2 aligns with 7 junction nucleotides. This clonotype was sampled from a human donor with active COVID-19. The donor label of this sample is uncertain. The CDR3 is CASIISRGSYNEQFF. The nucleotide sequence reads TGTGCCAGCATCATCTCGCGGGGGTCCTACAATGAGCAGTTCTTC.